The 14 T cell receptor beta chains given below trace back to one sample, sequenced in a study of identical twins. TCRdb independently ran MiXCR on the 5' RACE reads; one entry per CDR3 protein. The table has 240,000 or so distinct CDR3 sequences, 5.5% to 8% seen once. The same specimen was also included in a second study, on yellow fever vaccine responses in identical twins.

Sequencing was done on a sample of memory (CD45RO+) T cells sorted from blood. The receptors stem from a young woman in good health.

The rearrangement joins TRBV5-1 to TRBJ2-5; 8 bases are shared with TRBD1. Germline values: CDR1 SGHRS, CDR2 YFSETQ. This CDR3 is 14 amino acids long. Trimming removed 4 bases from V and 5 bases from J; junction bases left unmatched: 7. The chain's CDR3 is CASSPGQGVETQYF. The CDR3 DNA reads TGCGCCAGCAGCCCAGGACAGGGAGTGGAGACCCAGTACTTC.

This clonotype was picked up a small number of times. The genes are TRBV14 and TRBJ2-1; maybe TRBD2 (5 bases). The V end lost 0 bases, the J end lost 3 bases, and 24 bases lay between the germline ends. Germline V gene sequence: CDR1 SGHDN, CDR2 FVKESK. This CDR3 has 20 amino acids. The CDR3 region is CASSQDWAASPKGIYNEQFF. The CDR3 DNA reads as TGTGCCAGCAGCCAAGACTGGGCGGCTAGCCCCAAGGGCATCTACAATGAGCAGTTCTTC.

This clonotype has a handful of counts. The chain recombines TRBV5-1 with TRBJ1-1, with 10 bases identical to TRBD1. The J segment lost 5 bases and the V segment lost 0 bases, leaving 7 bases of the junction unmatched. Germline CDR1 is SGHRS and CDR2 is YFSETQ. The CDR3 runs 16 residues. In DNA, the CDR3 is TGCGCCAGCAGCTTGGTGGGACAGGGGTATGGGACTGAAGCTTTCTTT. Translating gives CASSLVGQGYGTEAFF.

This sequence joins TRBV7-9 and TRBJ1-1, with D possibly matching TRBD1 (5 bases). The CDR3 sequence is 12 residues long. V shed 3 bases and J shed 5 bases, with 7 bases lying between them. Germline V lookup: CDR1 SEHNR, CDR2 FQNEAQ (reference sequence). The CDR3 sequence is CASSFGATEAFF. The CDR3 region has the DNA TGTGCCAGCAGCTTTGGGGCTACTGAAGCTTTCTTT.

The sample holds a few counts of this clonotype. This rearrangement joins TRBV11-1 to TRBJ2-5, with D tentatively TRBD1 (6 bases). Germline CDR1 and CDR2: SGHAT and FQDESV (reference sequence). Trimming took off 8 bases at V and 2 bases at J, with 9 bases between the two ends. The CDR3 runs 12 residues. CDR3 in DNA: TGTGCCAGCGGTGACAGGCAAGAGACCCAGTACTTC. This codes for CASGDRQETQYF.

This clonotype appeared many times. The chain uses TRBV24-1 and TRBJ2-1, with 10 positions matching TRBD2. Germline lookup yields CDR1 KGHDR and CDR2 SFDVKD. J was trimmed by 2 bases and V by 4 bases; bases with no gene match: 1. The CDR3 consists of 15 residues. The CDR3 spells CATSDSGRAYNEQFF. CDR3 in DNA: TGTGCCACCAGTGACAGCGGGAGGGCCTACAATGAGCAGTTCTTC.

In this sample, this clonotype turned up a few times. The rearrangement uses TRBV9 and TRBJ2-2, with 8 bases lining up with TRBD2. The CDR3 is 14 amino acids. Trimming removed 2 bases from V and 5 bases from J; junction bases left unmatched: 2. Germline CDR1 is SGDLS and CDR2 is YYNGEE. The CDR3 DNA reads TGTGCCAGCAGCGTGACTAGCGAGACCGGGGAGCTGTTTTTT. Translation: CASSVTSETGELFF.

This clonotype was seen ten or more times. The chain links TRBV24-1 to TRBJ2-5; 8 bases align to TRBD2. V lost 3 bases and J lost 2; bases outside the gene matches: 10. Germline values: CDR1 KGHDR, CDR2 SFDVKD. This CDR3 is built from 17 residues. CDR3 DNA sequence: TGTGCCACCAGTGATCGCTCCGGACTAGCAGTGCAAGAGACCCAGTACTTC. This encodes CATSDRSGLAVQETQYF.

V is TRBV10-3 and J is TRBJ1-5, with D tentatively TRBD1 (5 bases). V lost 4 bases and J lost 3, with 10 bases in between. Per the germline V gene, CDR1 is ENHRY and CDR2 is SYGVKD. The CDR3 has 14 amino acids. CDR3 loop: CAISADSSNQPQHF. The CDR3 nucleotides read TGTGCCATCAGTGCCGACAGCTCCAATCAGCCCCAGCATTTT.

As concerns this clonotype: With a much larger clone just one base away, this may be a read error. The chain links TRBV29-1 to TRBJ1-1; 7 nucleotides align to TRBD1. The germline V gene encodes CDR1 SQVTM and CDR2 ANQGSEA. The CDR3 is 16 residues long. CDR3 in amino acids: CCARGGAGGLNTEAFF. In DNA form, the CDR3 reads TGCTGTGCTAGAGGGGGGGCAGGGGGTTTGAACACTGAAGCTTTCTTT.

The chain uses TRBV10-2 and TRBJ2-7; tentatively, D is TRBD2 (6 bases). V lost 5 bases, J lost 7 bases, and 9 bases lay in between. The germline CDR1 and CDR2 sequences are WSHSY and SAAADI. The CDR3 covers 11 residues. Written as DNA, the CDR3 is TGCGCCAGCAGTCGGGCGGGAGAGCAGTACTTC. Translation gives CASSRAGEQYF.

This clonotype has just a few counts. The CDR3 loop reads CASSYTGGNYNEQFF. CDR3 nucleotide sequence: TGTGCCAGCAGTTATACGGGAGGGAATTACAATGAGCAGTTCTTC. The chain joins TRBV27 to TRBJ2-1; 8 bases agree with TRBD2. Germline CDR1 is MNHEY and CDR2 is SMNVEV (reference sequence). The CDR3 length is 15 residues. V dropped 4 bases and J dropped 4; count of bases not matched to a gene: 6.

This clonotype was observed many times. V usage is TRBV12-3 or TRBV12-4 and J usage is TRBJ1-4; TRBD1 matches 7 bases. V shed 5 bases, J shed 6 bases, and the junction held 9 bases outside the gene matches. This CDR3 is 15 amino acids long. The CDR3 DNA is TGTGCCAGCAGTCCCAAGGGACAGCACGATGAAAAACTGTTTTTT. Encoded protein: CASSPKGQHDEKLFF.

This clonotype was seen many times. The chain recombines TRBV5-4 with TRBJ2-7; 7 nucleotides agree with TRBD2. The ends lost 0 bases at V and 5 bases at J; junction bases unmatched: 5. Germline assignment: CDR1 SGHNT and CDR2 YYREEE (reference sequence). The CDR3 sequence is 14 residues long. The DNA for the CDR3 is TGTGCCAGCAGCTTGGGGGGGGGGAACGACGAGCAGTACGTC. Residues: CASSLGGGNDEQYV.